This T cell receptor beta chain was sequenced for a study of blood T cell repertoires in COVID-19. CDR1 is SGHDN, CDR2 FVKESK, per germline. This CDR3 spans 17 amino acids. With 5 bases clipped from V and 3 bases from J, the junction kept 13 bases outside the gene matches. In the study's own analysis: Reference gene primers were amplified, and this amplification served to estimate nucleated cell counts. The data were produced by immunoSEQ multiplex PCR, yet TCRdb's version contains in-frame clones alone and is incomplete. The V and J calls and the clone size are those of that table, but D and trimming were determined from the DNA. The repertoire holds approximately 240,000 clones, under 85% seen once, with around 1.3% in the top ten. It was during active infection that Seattle patients were enrolled and then longitudinally followed.

This receptor was obtained from a woman in her 30s with COVID-19, enrolled during active disease. The chain links TRBV14 to TRBJ2-3, with 8 bases matching TRBD1. Sample: peripheral blood. Written as DNA, the CDR3 is TGTGCCAGCAGCTCCATAGGAACGGGACAGGCTACAGATACGCAGTATTTT. Its translation is CASSSIGTGQATDTQYF.